This entry features one TCR beta chain sequence. Clones were sequenced by immunoSEQ multiplex PCR, and TCRdb holds only the in-frame ones, with some missing. The data show around 6,000 clones, with 72% seen just once and about 7% held by the top ten. These data originate in a study of control samples from healthy donors and cancer patients. V dropped 6 bases and J dropped 8 bases, with 17 bases sitting between them. Per germline, CDR1 MDHEN and CDR2 SYDVKM. There are 14 residues in the CDR3. This sequence joins TRBV28 and TRBJ1-5, with D perhaps matching TRBD1 (6 bases). This TCR was sampled from a male donor with melanoma. The sample was formalin-fixed, paraffin-embedded tissue. The CDR3 DNA reads as TGTGCCAGCAGCCCCCCCGGGGGCTTGAAGCCCCAGCATTTT. Protein product: CASSPPGGLKPQHF. Full variable domain (missing parts from reference TRBV28 and TRBJ1-5): DVKVTQSSRYLVKRTGEKVFLECVQDMDHENMFWYRQDPGLGLRLIYFSYDVKMKEKGDIPEGYSVSREKKERFSLILESASTNQTSMYLCASSPPGGLKPQHFGDGTRLSIL.